Listed below are T cell receptor beta chains from one sample, sequenced in a study of OX40 agonist ivuxolimab in advanced cancers. TCRdb's copy holds only in-frame clones and misses some; the assay was immunoSEQ multiplex PCR. The sample lists more than 9,500 clones, about 81% occurring once. Specimen: CD4+ or CD8+ T cells sorted from blood, collected in a trial of the OX40 agonist ivuxolimab. The receptor source for this set is an adult with an advanced solid tumor such as melanoma, head and neck, liver or kidney cancer. Both conserved end residues are part of each CDR3. Each record gives: clone size, D gene, J gene, V gene, CDR3 protein, CDR3 DNA. The D gene is left open where the match is weak. Size tells how often a clone was seen (once, few, many) or the class of an expanded clone, and some rows leave it out.

clone_size: .
d_call: .
j_call: TRBJ2-1
v_call: TRBV7-9
cdr3_aa: CASSPGRSSYNEQFF
cdr3_nt: TGTGCCAGCAGCCCGGGACGGAGCTCCTACAATGAGCAGTTCTTC

clone_size: .
d_call: TRBD2
j_call: TRBJ2-4
v_call: TRBV7-6
cdr3_aa: CASSFLAGELAKNIQYF
cdr3_nt: TGTGCCAGCAGCTTCCTAGCGGGAGAGTTAGCCAAAAACATTCAGTACTTC

clone_size: .
d_call: .
j_call: TRBJ1-2
v_call: TRBV7-2
cdr3_aa: CASSLELGPYYGYTF
cdr3_nt: TGTGCCAGCAGCTTAGAGTTGGGGCCCTACTATGGCTACACCTTC

clone_size: few
d_call: .
j_call: TRBJ2-7
v_call: TRBV4-3
cdr3_aa: CASSPQNTGSYEQYF
cdr3_nt: TGCGCCAGCAGCCCCCAGAATACGGGGAGCTACGAGCAGTACTTC

clone_size: .
d_call: .
j_call: TRBJ2-7
v_call: TRBV21-1
cdr3_aa: CASSAQGGLAEVSSYEQYF
cdr3_nt: TGTGCCAGCAGCGCCCAGGGGGGACTAGCGGAGGTTAGCTCCTACGAGCAGTACTTC

clone_size: .
d_call: .
j_call: TRBJ2-5
v_call: TRBV5-8
cdr3_aa: CASSPMDTLQETQYF
cdr3_nt: TGTGCCAGCAGCCCCATGGACACCCTCCAAGAGACCCAGTACTTC

clone_size: .
d_call: TRBD1
j_call: TRBJ1-3
v_call: TRBV30
cdr3_aa: CAWSLGQGSNF
cdr3_nt: TGTGCCTGGAGTCTCGGACAGGGAAGCAATTTT

clone_size: .
d_call: .
j_call: TRBJ2-6
v_call: TRBV6-1
cdr3_aa: CASSEAGHGRANVLTF
cdr3_nt: TGTGCCAGCAGTGAAGCAGGGCACGGTAGGGCCAACGTCCTGACTTTC

clone_size: once
d_call: .
j_call: TRBJ2-5
v_call: TRBV7-2
cdr3_aa: CASSSQRYQETQYF
cdr3_nt: TGTGCCAGCAGCTCCCAGCGGTATCAAGAGACCCAGTACTTC

clone_size: .
d_call: .
j_call: TRBJ1-2
v_call: TRBV28
cdr3_aa: CASSLPIQGSDGYTF
cdr3_nt: TGTGCCAGCAGTCTCCCCATTCAGGGAAGCGACGGCTACACCTTC

clone_size: .
d_call: .
j_call: TRBJ2-7
v_call: TRBV4-1
cdr3_aa: CASSQVPGQRYEQYF
cdr3_nt: TGCGCCAGCAGCCAAGTTCCAGGGCAGAGGTACGAGCAGTACTTC

clone_size: .
d_call: .
j_call: TRBJ1-5
v_call: TRBV27
cdr3_aa: CASSLSGYNQPQHF
cdr3_nt: TGTGCCAGCAGTTTATCCGGATACAATCAGCCCCAGCATTTT

clone_size: .
d_call: .
j_call: TRBJ2-7
v_call: TRBV28
cdr3_aa: CASSFSAQHEQYF
cdr3_nt: TGTGCCAGCAGTTTCTCAGCTCAACACGAGCAGTACTTC

clone_size: .
d_call: TRBD2
j_call: TRBJ2-7
v_call: TRBV29-1
cdr3_aa: CSVAASGMRIRYEQYF
cdr3_nt: TGCAGCGTTGCGGCTAGCGGGATGAGGATCCGCTACGAGCAGTACTTC

clone_size: .
d_call: TRBD1
j_call: TRBJ2-2
v_call: TRBV4-3
cdr3_aa: CASRGQANTGELFF
cdr3_nt: TGCGCCAGCAGGGGACAGGCGAACACCGGGGAGCTGTTTTTT

clone_size: .
d_call: TRBD1
j_call: TRBJ2-7
v_call: TRBV7-9
cdr3_aa: CASSQTGSYEQYF
cdr3_nt: TGTGCCAGCAGCCAGACAGGGAGCTACGAGCAGTACTTC

clone_size: few
d_call: .
j_call: TRBJ2-1
v_call: TRBV11-2
cdr3_aa: CASSSPHEQFF
cdr3_nt: TGTGCCAGCAGCTCCCCTCATGAGCAGTTCTTC

clone_size: .
d_call: .
j_call: TRBJ2-3
v_call: TRBV11-3
cdr3_aa: CASSFKGGYADTQYF
cdr3_nt: TGTGCCAGCAGCTTTAAGGGAGGTTACGCAGATACGCAGTATTTT

clone_size: .
d_call: .
j_call: TRBJ2-1
v_call: TRBV15
cdr3_aa: CATRVPLTDEQFF
cdr3_nt: TGTGCCACCAGAGTACCCCTTACGGATGAGCAGTTCTTC

clone_size: .
d_call: .
j_call: TRBJ2-3
v_call: TRBV9
cdr3_aa: CASSPGAYTDTQYF
cdr3_nt: TGTGCCAGCAGCCCTGGTGCGTATACAGATACGCAGTATTTT

clone_size: .
d_call: TRBD2
j_call: TRBJ2-3
v_call: TRBV7-8
cdr3_aa: CASSLSASGRGDTQYF
cdr3_nt: TGTGCCAGCAGCTTATCAGCTAGCGGGAGAGGGGATACGCAGTATTTT

clone_size: .
d_call: .
j_call: TRBJ2-1
v_call: TRBV6-1
cdr3_aa: CASSVGPQRNEQFF
cdr3_nt: TGTGCCAGCAGTGTGGGCCCCCAGCGGAATGAGCAGTTCTTC

clone_size: .
d_call: .
j_call: TRBJ2-7
v_call: TRBV4-3
cdr3_aa: CASSQDLGGTEQYF
cdr3_nt: TGCGCCAGCAGCCAAGATCTCGGGGGAACTGAGCAGTACTTC

clone_size: .
d_call: .
j_call: TRBJ2-7
v_call: TRBV9
cdr3_aa: CASSATDGDFYEQYF
cdr3_nt: TGTGCCAGCAGCGCGACAGACGGGGATTTCTACGAGCAGTACTTC

clone_size: .
d_call: .
j_call: TRBJ1-2
v_call: TRBV9
cdr3_aa: CASSVGGAGGYTF
cdr3_nt: TGTGCCAGCAGCGTGGGGGGGGCAGGAGGCTACACCTTC

clone_size: .
d_call: .
j_call: TRBJ2-2
v_call: TRBV4-1
cdr3_aa: CASSQLLGAGELFF
cdr3_nt: TGCGCCAGCAGCCAACTTTTAGGGGCCGGGGAGCTGTTTTTT

clone_size: .
d_call: TRBD1
j_call: TRBJ2-7
v_call: TRBV9
cdr3_aa: CASSVASGGAYEQYF
cdr3_nt: TGTGCCAGCAGCGTAGCTTCAGGGGGCGCCTACGAGCAGTACTTC

clone_size: .
d_call: .
j_call: TRBJ2-7
v_call: TRBV30
cdr3_aa: CAWSWGSYEQYF
cdr3_nt: TGTGCCTGGAGTTGGGGGAGTTACGAGCAGTACTTC

clone_size: few
d_call: .
j_call: TRBJ2-3
v_call: TRBV7-2
cdr3_aa: CASSLAQGRGTDTQYF
cdr3_nt: TGTGCCAGCAGCTTAGCACAGGGTAGGGGAACAGATACGCAGTATTTT

clone_size: .
d_call: .
j_call: TRBJ1-5
v_call: TRBV30
cdr3_aa: CAWSVGGNSNQPQHF
cdr3_nt: TGTGCCTGGAGTGTAGGCGGGAATAGCAATCAGCCCCAGCATTTT

clone_size: .
d_call: .
j_call: TRBJ1-2
v_call: TRBV30
cdr3_aa: CAWRGGLEGRSDYGYTF
cdr3_nt: TGTGCCTGGAGGGGGGGATTAGAGGGACGGTCTGACTATGGCTACACCTTC

clone_size: .
d_call: .
j_call: TRBJ2-6
v_call: TRBV6-5
cdr3_aa: CASSHEGSGANVLTF
cdr3_nt: TGTGCCAGCAGTCACGAGGGGTCTGGGGCCAACGTCCTGACTTTC

clone_size: .
d_call: .
j_call: TRBJ2-7
v_call: TRBV7-7
cdr3_aa: CASSLVGDLYEQYF
cdr3_nt: TGTGCCAGCAGCTTAGTGGGGGATCTCTACGAGCAGTACTTC

clone_size: .
d_call: TRBD1
j_call: TRBJ1-1
v_call: TRBV19
cdr3_aa: CASTVQTGGADEAFF
cdr3_nt: TGTGCCAGTACCGTACAGACAGGGGGCGCCGATGAAGCTTTCTTT

clone_size: .
d_call: TRBD1
j_call: TRBJ2-7
v_call: TRBV12-5
cdr3_aa: CASGLAHFGTVPYEQYF
cdr3_nt: TGTGCTAGTGGTTTGGCCCATTTCGGGACAGTACCCTACGAGCAGTACTTC

clone_size: .
d_call: .
j_call: TRBJ2-7
v_call: TRBV28
cdr3_aa: CASSFRTPYEQYF
cdr3_nt: TGTGCCAGCAGTTTTCGTACACCCTACGAGCAGTACTTC

clone_size: few
d_call: TRBD1
j_call: TRBJ1-2
v_call: TRBV7-3
cdr3_aa: CASSRGQGASGYTF
cdr3_nt: TGTGCCAGCAGCCGAGGACAGGGGGCCTCTGGCTACACCTTC

clone_size: .
d_call: TRBD1
j_call: TRBJ1-2
v_call: TRBV6-4
cdr3_aa: CASSSTGTGLYGYTF
cdr3_nt: TGTGCCAGCAGTTCCACCGGGACAGGGCTCTATGGCTACACCTTC

clone_size: .
d_call: .
j_call: TRBJ2-2
v_call: TRBV11-2
cdr3_aa: CASSPGGAYTGELFF
cdr3_nt: TGTGCCAGCAGCCCCGGTGGGGCGTACACCGGGGAGCTGTTTTTT

clone_size: .
d_call: .
j_call: TRBJ2-3
v_call: TRBV25-1
cdr3_aa: CASSERADTQYF
cdr3_nt: TGTGCCAGCAGTGAAAGGGCAGATACGCAGTATTTT

clone_size: .
d_call: .
j_call: TRBJ2-3
v_call: TRBV6-4
cdr3_aa: CASSSSGTDTQYF
cdr3_nt: TGTGCCAGCAGTTCTAGCGGCACAGATACGCAGTATTTT

clone_size: .
d_call: .
j_call: TRBJ2-7
v_call: TRBV6-5
cdr3_aa: CASSYSRGYEQYF
cdr3_nt: TGTGCCAGCAGTTACTCGAGGGGCTACGAGCAGTACTTC

clone_size: .
d_call: .
j_call: TRBJ1-2
v_call: TRBV27
cdr3_aa: CASSLTGTPYGYTF
cdr3_nt: TGTGCCAGCAGTCTGACAGGAACACCCTATGGCTACACCTTC

clone_size: few
d_call: .
j_call: TRBJ1-3
v_call: TRBV28
cdr3_aa: CASVTMDSRNTIYF
cdr3_nt: TGTGCCAGCGTAACCATGGACAGTCGAAACACCATATATTTT

clone_size: .
d_call: .
j_call: TRBJ2-1
v_call: TRBV28
cdr3_aa: CASSLVDLRNEQFF
cdr3_nt: TGTGCCAGCAGTTTGGTTGACCTAAGGAATGAGCAGTTCTTC

clone_size: .
d_call: .
j_call: TRBJ2-1
v_call: TRBV5-5
cdr3_aa: CASSPLVGALYNEQFF
cdr3_nt: TGTGCCAGCAGCCCTTTGGTGGGAGCGTTATACAATGAGCAGTTCTTC

clone_size: .
d_call: TRBD2
j_call: TRBJ2-1
v_call: TRBV7-3
cdr3_aa: CASSLIGGSGSSYNEQFF
cdr3_nt: TGTGCCAGCAGCTTAATAGGAGGGAGCGGGAGCTCCTACAATGAGCAGTTCTTC